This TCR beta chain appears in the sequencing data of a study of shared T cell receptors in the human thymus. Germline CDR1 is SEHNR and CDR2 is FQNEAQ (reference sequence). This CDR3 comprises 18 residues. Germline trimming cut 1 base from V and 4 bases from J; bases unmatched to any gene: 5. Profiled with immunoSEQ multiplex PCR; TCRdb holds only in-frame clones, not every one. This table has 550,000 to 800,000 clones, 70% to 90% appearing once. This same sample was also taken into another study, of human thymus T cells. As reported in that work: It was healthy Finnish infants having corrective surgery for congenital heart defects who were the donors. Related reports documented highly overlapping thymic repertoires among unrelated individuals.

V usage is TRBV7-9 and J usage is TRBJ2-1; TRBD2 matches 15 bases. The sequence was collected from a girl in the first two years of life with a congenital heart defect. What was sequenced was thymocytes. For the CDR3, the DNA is TGTGCCAGCAGCTTAGACGGACTAGCGGGGGGGCCTTACAATGAGCAGTTCTTC. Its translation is CASSLDGLAGGPYNEQFF. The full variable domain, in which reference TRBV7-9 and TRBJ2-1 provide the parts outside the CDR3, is DTGVSQNPRHKITKRGQNVTFRCDPISEHNRLYWYRQTLGQGPEFLTYFQNEAQLEKSRLLSDRFSAERPKGSFSTLEIQRTEQGDSAMYLCASSLDGLAGGPYNEQFFGPGTRLTVL.